These 18 T cell receptor beta chains share one sample of origin, sequenced in a study of control samples from healthy donors and cancer patients (dated by TCRdb to about 2020). The library relied on the immunoSEQ multiplex PCR assay. This is the immuneACCESS table as TCRdb keeps it, with only in-frame sequences that have V and J called. A part of the clones is gone; compared with another copy, unresolved V genes explain less than half, and the rest is unexplained. The sample data list fewer than 40,000 clones, and around 94% of these were observed just once. The ten largest make up around 6.3% of the sample. The sequenced sample consisted of blood. These receptors originate from a man aged 55 to 69 in good health.

V usage is TRBV7-9 and J usage is TRBJ1-1, with 7 bases identical to TRBD1. This CDR3 comprises 13 residues. The V gene's germline CDR1 is SEHNR and CDR2 FQNEAQ (reference sequence). Trimming cost V 5 bases and J 1 base; bases outside gene matches: 1. The CDR3 is CASSTGANTEAFF. Here the CDR3 DNA reads TGTGCCAGCAGCACAGGGGCGAACACTGAAGCTTTCTTT.

The V call is TRBV24-1, the J call TRBJ2-3, with 8 bases lining up with TRBD1. Losses at the gene ends were 4 bases for V and 3 bases for J; bases not matched to a gene: 8. The CDR3 has 16 amino acids. Germline-derived CDR1 and CDR2 are KGHDR and SFDVKD. Here the CDR3 DNA reads TGTGCCACCAGTGACCCCGGACAGGGAAGTACAGATACGCAGTATTTT. Protein sequence: CATSDPGQGSTDTQYF.

The rearrangement joins TRBV12-3 or TRBV12-4 to TRBJ2-1; D uncertain. V lost 1 base, J lost 11 bases, and 9 bases lay in between. The CDR3 sequence is 12 residues long. For the CDR3, the DNA is TGTGCCAGCAGTTTAGGGCCAGAAAAGCAGTTCTTC. Translation gives CASSLGPEKQFF.

The CDR3 coding sequence is TGTGCCAGCAGCTCCCCGGCGGGACAGGGGGCGGGTTCACCCCTCCACTTT. Residues: CASSSPAGQGAGSPLHF. The V call is TRBV9, the J call TRBJ1-6, with 12 bases fitting TRBD1. J was trimmed by 9 bases and V by 4 bases; bases with no gene match: 11. This CDR3 region has 17 residues. The germline V gene has CDR1 SGDLS and CDR2 YYNGEE. Combining the CDR3 with reference TRBV9 and TRBJ1-6 gives the whole variable domain DSGVTQTPKHLITATGQRVTLRCSPRSGDLSVYWYQQSLDQGLQFLIQYYNGEERAKGNILERFSAQQFPDLHSELNLSSLELGDSALYFCASSSPAGQGAGSPLHFGNGTRLTVT.

The chain employs TRBV6-2 or TRBV6-3 and TRBJ1-2; TRBD1 is a possible D gene (6 bases). V lost 6 bases and J 3 bases, leaving 26 bases between the germline ends. CDR3 size: 18 residues. In germline, CDR1 is MNHEY, CDR2 SVGEGT. This chain's CDR3 is CASSLYQTQTGLHYGYTF. DNA for the CDR3: TGTGCCAGCAGCCTGTACCAGACACAGACAGGTTTACACTATGGCTACACCTTC.

CDR3 nucleotide sequence: TGTGCCAGCAGCTTAGGTGGAAGAACTGAAGCTTTCTTT. It yields the protein CASSLGGRTEAFF. This chain joins TRBV11-2 and TRBJ1-1, with no clear D. Germline V CDR1 and CDR2: SGHAT, FQNNGV. V was shortened by 1 base and J by 5 bases, with 8 bases between the two germline ends. This CDR3 contains 13 residues.

This rearrangement joins TRBV18 to TRBJ2-5; D tentatively fits TRBD1 or TRBD2 (5 bases each). From germline, CDR1 is KGHSH and CDR2 LQKENI. Trimming took off 0 bases at V and 2 bases at J, with 10 bases between the two ends. The CDR3 length is 15 residues. The CDR3: CASSPPGAGQETQYF. The CDR3 nucleotides read TGTGCCAGCTCACCACCGGGAGCAGGGCAAGAGACCCAGTACTTC.

CDR3 DNA sequence: TGTGCCAGCAGCCAGGGCGGGGTCGAGCAGTACTTC. Protein: CASSQGGVEQYF. The genes are TRBV3-1 (or the pseudogene TRBV3-2) and TRBJ2-7; TRBD2 might be the D (6 bases). This CDR3 is built from 12 residues. The germline V and J ends were trimmed by 3 bases and 6 bases, with 9 bases remaining between them. The germline CDR1 and CDR2 sequences are LGHDT and YNNKEL (reference sequence).

The rearrangement joins TRBV7-9 to TRBJ2-5; 10 nucleotides match TRBD2. The CDR3 contains 17 residues. Germline CDR1 SEHNR, CDR2 FQNEAQ (reference sequence). Trimming took 2 bases from V and 2 from J; bases not matched to a gene: 8. The CDR3 here is CASSLRRASGGQETQYF. Written as DNA, the CDR3 is TGTGCCAGCAGCTTAAGGCGGGCTAGCGGGGGACAAGAGACCCAGTACTTC.

This chain connects TRBV7-2 to TRBJ1-2, with a weak D call TRBD1 (6 bases). Germline values: CDR1 SGHTA, CDR2 FQGNSA. With 1 base removed from V and 8 bases from J, the gap between germline ends came to 14 bases. This CDR3 is 14 amino acids long. CDR3: CASSLGGPGEGYTF. CDR3 bases: TGTGCCAGCAGCTTAGGAGGTCCAGGGGAAGGCTACACCTTC.

This chain uses TRBV10-1 with TRBJ2-4; D is unclear. Looked up from germline, CDR1 is WNHNN and CDR2 is SYGVQD (reference sequence). The CDR3 totals 15 residues. Deletions cut 7 bases from V and 0 bases from J, with 13 bases between. CDR3 coding DNA: TGCGCCAGCAAGCTTCACGTTTTAGCCAAAAACATTCAGTACTTC. This sequence encodes CASKLHVLAKNIQYF.

This chain uses TRBV12-5 with TRBJ2-6, with 9 bases identical to TRBD1. The V gene's germline CDR1 is LGHNT and CDR2 FRNRAP. Trimming took 2 bases from V and 0 from J; bases not matched to a gene: 11. The CDR3 runs to 20 residues. CDR3 protein: CASGLSQGALLGSGANVLTF. Here the CDR3 DNA reads TGTGCTAGTGGTTTGTCACAGGGGGCGCTCCTAGGCTCTGGGGCCAACGTCCTGACTTTC.

The gene calls are TRBV2 and TRBJ2-2; the D is unclear. Trimming took off 5 bases at V and 7 bases at J, with 17 bases between the two ends. The length of the CDR3 is 15 residues. The germline V gene has CDR1 SNHLY and CDR2 FYNNEI. This CDR3 is CASSPTDGLSGELFF. The CDR3 bases are TGTGCCAGCAGTCCAACGGACGGTCTTAGCGGGGAGCTGTTTTTT.

The rearrangement links TRBV5-6 to TRBJ1-5, with TRBD1 as a possible D gene (6 bases). The germline V and J ends were trimmed by 2 bases and 6 bases, with 12 bases remaining between them. The CDR3 extends over 14 amino acids. The germline CDR1 and CDR2 sequences are SGHDT and YYEEEE. The CDR3 loop is CASSLRGAAQPQHF. CDR3 bases: TGTGCCAGCAGCTTAAGGGGGGCCGCTCAGCCCCAGCATTTT.

This clone has just one count. The gene calls are TRBV30 and TRBJ1-2; 7 nucleotides align to TRBD1. This CDR3 contains 14 residues. CDR1 is GTSNPN, CDR2 SVGIG, per germline (reference sequence). V was pared by 3 bases and J by 1 base, with 5 bases of the junction left unmatched. This CDR3 is CAWRGQLLNYGYTF. The CDR3 region has the DNA TGTGCCTGGAGGGGACAGCTTCTTAACTATGGCTACACCTTC.

V is TRBV5-6 and J is TRBJ2-2; D may be TRBD2 (6 bases). Germline V gene sequence: CDR1 SGHDT, CDR2 YYEEEE. This CDR3 region has 15 residues. Trimming stripped 4 bases from V and 2 bases from J, with 12 bases between. The CDR3 region has the DNA TGTGCCAGCAGCCTGACGGGGGTTAACACCGGGGAGCTGTTTTTT. Translated, it gives CASSLTGVNTGELFF.

The chain employs TRBV12-3 or TRBV12-4 and TRBJ1-2; 7 nucleotides align to TRBD1. The CDR3 has 13 residues. V lost 4 bases, J lost 8 bases, and 7 bases stayed unmatched. The CDR3 DNA sequence: TGTGCCAGCAGTTACCGGACAGGTGCGGGCTACACCTTC. Encoded protein: CASSYRTGAGYTF.

The chain recombines TRBV28 with TRBJ1-4; perhaps TRBD1 as D (5 bases). The V and J ends lost 5 bases and 7 bases respectively, with 14 bases between them. The germline V gene encodes CDR1 MDHEN and CDR2 SYDVKM. The CDR3 extends over 14 amino acids. The CDR3 reads CASSRGGISEKLFF. CDR3 DNA: TGTGCCAGCAGTCGGGGGGGAATAAGTGAAAAACTGTTTTTT.